This TCR beta chain was captured in a study of T-cell reconstitution after alpha-beta-depleted transplantation in children. CDR1 and CDR2 (germline): SGHTA, FQGTGA. The V gene lost 3 bases and the J gene lost 3 bases, with 12 bases spanning the gap. The CDR3 is made up of 15 amino acids. Preparation of the TCRbeta library was carried out with unique molecular identifiers. TCRdb ran MiXCR on the PCR reads and lists one entry per CDR3 protein. The table lists 670,000 or so distinct CDR3 sequences, roughly 13% of them singletons. The TCR sequence derives from a girl aged 2 to 9 with congenital amegakaryocytic thrombocytopenia, due to receive a stem cell transplant. The chain has TRBV7-3 and TRBJ2-1, with D unresolved. Sequencing was performed on PBMCs, taken before TCRalphabeta/CD19-depleted stem cell transplant. This chain's CDR3 is CASSFGVPHYNEQFF. Written as DNA, the CDR3 is TGTGCCAGCAGCTTTGGGGTCCCCCACTACAATGAGCAGTTCTTC. Full variable domain (missing parts from reference TRBV7-3 and TRBJ2-1): GAGVSQTPSNKVTEKGKYVELRCDPISGHTALYWYRQSLGQGPEFLIYFQGTGAADDSGLPNDRFFAVRPEGSVSTLKIQRTERGDSAVYLCASSFGVPHYNEQFFGPGTRLTVL.